Each of the 17 T cell receptor beta chains below was sequenced from the same sample in a study of cytomegalovirus exposure and HLA in healthy donors. TCRdb's table, derived via immunoSEQ multiplex PCR, lists solely in-frame clones and lacks some. This repertoire shows about 330,000 clones, around 90% found once; its top ten account for over 1%. Sequencing was done on a sample of PBMCs. Source of these receptors: a young woman in good health and CMV-seropositive.

The chain carries TRBV6-5 and TRBJ2-1; TRBD1 matches 9 bases. CDR3 length: 15 amino acids. J gave up 1 base and V 6 bases, and 4 bases lay outside the gene matches. Germline CDR1 is MNHEY and CDR2 is SVGAGI. Here the CDR3 reads CASSSDRGSYNEQFF. In DNA, the CDR3 is TGTGCCAGCAGCTCGGACAGGGGATCCTACAATGAGCAGTTCTTC.

V and J are TRBV4-3 and TRBJ2-5; the D is unclear. Germline values: CDR1 LGHNA, CDR2 YSLEER. V gave up 0 bases and J gave up 5 bases, with 1 base separating them. This CDR3 has 11 amino acids. CDR3: CASSQDETQYF. CDR3 nucleotides: TGCGCCAGCAGCCAAGACGAGACCCAGTACTTC.

The rearrangement uses TRBV19 and TRBJ2-2; 8 bases align to TRBD1. The CDR3 extends over 16 amino acids. V trimming: 5 bases; J trimming: 1 base; junction bases outside the gene matches: 6. Per germline, CDR1 LNHDA and CDR2 SQIVND (reference sequence). As DNA, the CDR3 is TGTGCCAGTAGTGCCCACAGGGGGTTGAACACCGGGGAGCTGTTTTTT. Protein: CASSAHRGLNTGELFF.

The rearrangement uses TRBV27 and TRBJ2-7; a possible D gene is TRBD2 (7 bases). The CDR3 contains 15 residues. The germline V gene encodes CDR1 MNHEY and CDR2 SMNVEV (reference sequence). The ends were cut back, 3 bases at V and 3 bases at J, with 15 bases in the middle. CDR3 sequence reads: CASSLGGAAFYEQYF. In DNA, the CDR3 is TGTGCCAGCAGTTTGGGGGGGGCAGCCTTCTACGAGCAGTACTTC.

This clone was found a few times. The chain carries TRBV7-7 and TRBJ2-2; 7 bases fit TRBD1. This CDR3 comprises 17 residues. CDR1 is SSHAT and CDR2 is FNYEAQ in the germline V gene (reference sequence). Germline trimming cut 1 base from V and 5 bases from J; bases unmatched to any gene: 10. CDR3 sequence reads: CASSLGQGLSATGELFF. CDR3 sequence (DNA): TGTGCCAGCAGCTTAGGACAGGGTTTGTCCGCGACCGGGGAGCTGTTTTTT.

Remarks on this clone: One end of the junction is discordant with germline, which a read error may explain. The chain uses TRBV6-5 and TRBJ2-1; D gene ambiguous. The CDR3 spans 14 residues. CDR1 is MNHEY and CDR2 is SVGAGI in the germline V gene. The CDR3 region is CASSSVAHYDEQFF. For the CDR3, the DNA is TGTGCCAGCAGTTCTGTGGCCCACTACGATGAGCAGTTCTTC.

The chain joins TRBV7-9 to TRBJ2-7; D is ambiguous. V lost 3 bases and J 0 bases, leaving 9 bases between the germline ends. Germline loops: CDR1 SEHNR, CDR2 FQNEAQ (reference sequence). The CDR3 loop spans 14 amino acids. The CDR3 here is CASSLSTVSYEQYF. CDR3 DNA sequence: TGTGCCAGCAGCTTGAGTACAGTCTCCTACGAGCAGTACTTC.

J is TRBJ2-3 and V is TRBV6-1; 8 bases match TRBD1. Germline lookup yields CDR1 MNHNS and CDR2 SASEGT. The J segment lost 3 bases and the V segment lost 5 bases, leaving 4 bases of the junction unmatched. This CDR3 contains 14 residues. Written as DNA, the CDR3 is TGTGCCAGCAGTTGGACAGGGACGACAGATACGCAGTATTTT. Protein sequence: CASSWTGTTDTQYF.

The chain joins TRBV13 to TRBJ1-2; weak D call: TRBD1 (6 bases). This CDR3 has 14 amino acids. V was trimmed by 5 bases and J by 8 bases, leaving 18 bases between them. CDR1 is PRHDT, CDR2 FYEKMQ, per germline (reference sequence). The CDR3 nucleotides are TGTGCCAGCAGCCCGCGGGGGGCTGGTGGAGGCTACACCTTC. As protein: CASSPRGAGGGYTF.

This clone was picked up a small number of times. The chain employs TRBV30 and TRBJ2-2; 7 bases match TRBD1. The CDR3 loop spans 14 amino acids. Trimming cost V 5 bases and J 5 bases; bases outside gene matches: 8. The germline CDR1 and CDR2 sequences are GTSNPN and SVGIG (reference sequence). This CDR3 reads CAWRSGTVTGELFF. The DNA for the CDR3 is TGTGCCTGGCGATCCGGGACAGTGACCGGGGAGCTGTTTTTT.

The chain links TRBV6-6 to TRBJ1-5; 7 bases fit TRBD1. Losses at the gene ends were 2 bases for V and 5 bases for J; bases not matched to a gene: 6. Per the germline V gene, CDR1 is MNHNY and CDR2 is SVGAGI (reference sequence). This CDR3 comprises 15 residues. DNA for the CDR3: TGTGCCAGCAGTTACGGCTCAGGGGGGGATCAGCCCCAGCATTTT. Its protein is CASSYGSGGDQPQHF.

This rearrangement joins TRBV5-4 to TRBJ2-7; D might be TRBD2 (7 bases). This CDR3 contains 15 residues. Trimming left V 3 bases short and J 1 base short, with 14 bases between. Germline assignment: CDR1 SGHNT and CDR2 YYREEE (reference sequence). The CDR3 reads CASSSQGRGSYEQYF. The CDR3 DNA is TGTGCCAGCAGCTCTCAGGGGCGGGGGTCCTACGAGCAGTACTTC.

The chain joins TRBV9 to TRBJ2-1; 13 bases map to TRBD2. The CDR3 has 17 residues. V lost 4 bases and J lost 4; bases outside the gene matches: 8. Germline-derived CDR1 and CDR2 are SGDLS and YYNGEE. Written as DNA, the CDR3 is TGTGCCAGCAGCCGTGGACTAGCGGGAGTGGTGTACAATGAGCAGTTCTTC. Protein sequence: CASSRGLAGVVYNEQFF.

This CDR3 reads CASSYGPEGYEQYF. The CDR3, as DNA: TGTGCCAGCAGTTACGGGCCGGAGGGGTACGAGCAGTACTTC. The chain employs TRBV6-5 and TRBJ2-7; a possible D gene is TRBD2 (6 bases). CDR1 and CDR2 from the germline V gene are MNHEY and SVGAGI. Trimming cost V 2 bases and J 4 bases, with 12 bases left between them. The CDR3 sequence is 14 residues long.

The rearrangement uses TRBV7-6 and TRBJ2-7; no reliable D call. Deletions cut 4 bases from V and 7 bases from J, with 14 bases between. Looked up from germline, CDR1 is SGHVS and CDR2 is FNYEAQ. The CDR3 has 13 residues. CDR3 in amino acids: CASSYAPPREQYF. The CDR3 DNA reads TGTGCCAGCAGCTATGCCCCCCCCCGAGAGCAGTACTTC.

The chain joins TRBV2 to TRBJ1-2; possibly TRBD1 for D (5 bases). Per germline, CDR1 SNHLY and CDR2 FYNNEI. The CDR3 runs 15 residues. V shed 2 bases and J shed 4 bases, with 14 bases lying between them. CDR3 nucleotides: TGTGCCAGCAGTGAAAGGGACGGACCTGGCTATGGCTACACCTTC. It specifies CASSERDGPGYGYTF.

The chain is built from TRBV30 and TRBJ2-5, with 8 bases fitting TRBD2. The germline V gene encodes CDR1 GTSNPN and CDR2 SVGIG (reference sequence). J lost 2 bases, V lost 3 bases, and 8 bases had no gene match. The CDR3 has 15 amino acids. CDR3 nucleotide sequence: TGTGCCTGGAGCGCCGGGACTAGGTTACAAGAGACCCAGTACTTC. This gives the protein CAWSAGTRLQETQYF.